The 17 T cell receptor beta chains listed next were all sequenced from one sample in a study of T cell changes during pregnancy in multiple sclerosis. Clones were sequenced by immunoSEQ multiplex PCR, and TCRdb holds only the in-frame ones, with some missing. The table shows 91,000 or so clones, with roughly 92% occurring only once. The sample here was peripheral blood, taken after pregnancy. The receptor source for this set is a female donor with multiple sclerosis, enrolled in a pregnancy study.

This chain joins TRBV29-1 and TRBJ2-7, with a tentative D call TRBD1 (6 bases). CDR1 and CDR2 (germline): SQVTM, ANQGSEA. The CDR3 contains 12 residues. Trimming removed 4 bases at V and 2 bases at J, with 9 bases between. The chain's CDR3 is CSVGQVPYEQYF. CDR3 in DNA: TGCAGCGTTGGACAGGTTCCCTACGAGCAGTACTTC.

The rearrangement links TRBV2 to TRBJ2-2; D might be TRBD2 (5 bases). Germline CDR1 is SNHLY and CDR2 is FYNNEI. This CDR3 has 18 amino acids. Between the trimmed V and J ends, which lost 2 bases and 3 bases, there was a span of 19 bases. The CDR3 loop is CASSESIDRARDTGELFF. CDR3 in DNA: TGTGCCAGCAGTGAATCTATAGATAGGGCGCGGGACACCGGGGAGCTGTTTTTT.

The genes are TRBV5-6 and TRBJ2-5; weak D call: TRBD2 (5 bases). This CDR3 spans 13 amino acids. V lost 1 base, J lost 5 bases, and 9 bases lay in between. The V gene's germline CDR1 is SGHDT and CDR2 YYEEEE. For the CDR3, the DNA is TGTGCCAGCAGCTTGTATCCGGGGGAGACCCAGTACTTC. Translating gives CASSLYPGETQYF.

This sequence joins TRBV18 and TRBJ2-7; the match to TRBD1 covers 8 bases. Germline assignment: CDR1 KGHSH and CDR2 LQKENI. The CDR3 totals 13 residues. Trimming at V came to 3 bases and at J to 6 bases, leaving 4 bases not matched to a gene. In DNA, the CDR3 is TGTGCCAGCTCACCTCAGGGGGCGCGCGAGCAGTACTTC. As protein: CASSPQGAREQYF.

The chain links TRBV30 to TRBJ2-3; D perhaps matches TRBD2 (6 bases). V was pared by 3 bases and J by 5 bases, with 27 bases between. There are 18 residues in the CDR3. Germline V lookup: CDR1 GTSNPN, CDR2 SVGIG (reference sequence). The CDR3 coding sequence is TGTGCCTGGAGCCCCCTCCCCGACGCGCTAGCGAGTAGAGATACGCAGTATTTT. This sequence encodes CAWSPLPDALASRDTQYF.

This chain connects TRBV2 to TRBJ2-2; D gene unclear. This CDR3 contains 12 residues. Per the germline V gene, CDR1 is SNHLY and CDR2 is FYNNEI. The V and J ends lost 6 bases and 1 base respectively, with 3 bases between them. The CDR3 is CASSGNTGELFF. For the CDR3, the DNA is TGTGCCAGCAGCGGGAACACCGGGGAGCTGTTTTTT.

This rearrangement joins TRBV28 to TRBJ1-2; 9 bases are a match to TRBD1. Germline V gene data show CDR1 as MDHEN and CDR2 as SYDVKM. The CDR3 extends over 14 amino acids. V lost 5 bases to trimming and J lost 7 bases; unmatched junction nucleotides: 8. CDR3 amino acids: CASSRTGQGSGYTF. The CDR3 DNA follows: TGTGCCAGCAGTCGAACGGGACAGGGTTCTGGCTACACCTTC.

The CDR3 sequence: CASSLQGIRNSPLHF. In DNA, the CDR3 is TGTGCCAGCAGCCTACAGGGGATTCGTAATTCACCCCTCCACTTT. The chain joins TRBV7-2 to TRBJ1-6; 7 bases match TRBD1. This CDR3 contains 15 residues. With 5 bases clipped from V and 6 bases from J, the junction kept 7 bases outside the gene matches. Germline V gene sequence: CDR1 SGHTA, CDR2 FQGNSA.

The chain employs TRBV7-9 and TRBJ2-2, with 9 bases identical to TRBD1. The CDR3 covers 16 residues. The V gene's germline CDR1 is SEHNR and CDR2 FQNEAQ (reference sequence). With 5 bases clipped from V and 4 bases from J, the junction kept 8 bases outside the gene matches. CDR3 sequence (DNA): TGTGCCAGCAGCCCCACAGGGGGCGGAAGCACCGGGGAGCTGTTTTTT. Translation gives CASSPTGGGSTGELFF.

The V call is TRBV6-1, the J call TRBJ1-2; the match to TRBD1 covers 9 bases. Looked up from germline, CDR1 is MNHNS and CDR2 is SASEGT. The V and J ends lost 10 bases and 8 bases, in that order; junction bases with no gene match: 17. The CDR3 runs 15 residues. CDR3 region: CAITDRGAILRGYTF. CDR3 nucleotide sequence: TGTGCCATCACAGACAGGGGGGCGATTTTGCGGGGCTACACCTTC.

The chain employs TRBV10-2 and TRBJ2-7; TRBD2 aligns across 7 bases. This CDR3 has 15 amino acids. The junction had 6 bases not matched to a gene; V was cut back by 2 bases and J by 2 bases. Per germline, CDR1 WSHSY and CDR2 SAAADI. Here the CDR3 reads CASSEGLAAPYEQYF. CDR3 nucleotides: TGCGCCAGCAGTGAGGGCCTAGCGGCCCCCTACGAGCAGTACTTC.

The V call is TRBV4-2, the J call TRBJ1-2, with no clear D. V lost 4 bases and J lost 8, with 14 bases in between. The CDR3 runs 13 residues. CDR1 and CDR2 (germline): LGHNA, YNFKEQ. Written as DNA, the CDR3 is TGTGCCAGCAGCCCTCTCGGGGAAGAGGGCTACACCTTC. It codes for CASSPLGEEGYTF.

The chain links TRBV7-9 to TRBJ2-7, with TRBD1 matching over 9 bases. Germline V CDR1 and CDR2: SEHNR, FQNEAQ (reference sequence). V lost 1 base and J lost 2; bases outside the gene matches: 12. This CDR3 contains 18 residues. This CDR3 is CASSLGLRRWDRAYEQYF. The CDR3 coding sequence is TGTGCCAGCAGCTTAGGTTTAAGACGGTGGGACAGGGCCTACGAGCAGTACTTC.

The V call is TRBV19, the J call TRBJ1-5, with TRBD1 matching 7 bases. CDR1 and CDR2 (germline): LNHDA, SQIVND (reference sequence). This CDR3 spans 14 amino acids. J lost 5 bases, V lost 10 bases, and 11 bases had no gene match. The CDR3 sequence is CATGGGGEYQPQHF. The CDR3 DNA is TGTGCCACTGGTGGAGGGGGCGAGTATCAGCCCCAGCATTTT.

The chain uses TRBV19 and TRBJ2-1, with a tentative D call TRBD1 (6 bases). This CDR3 has 15 amino acids. The V gene's germline CDR1 is LNHDA and CDR2 SQIVND (reference sequence). Trimming removed 7 bases at V and 4 bases at J, with 17 bases between. CDR3 nucleotides: TGTGCCAGTAAACCCGGGACCAGGGGTTACAATGAGCAGTTCTTC. This encodes CASKPGTRGYNEQFF.

The gene calls are TRBV5-4 and TRBJ2-5; 12 nucleotides agree with TRBD2. The V and J ends lost 5 bases and 5 bases, in that order; junction bases with no gene match: 7. There are 15 residues in the CDR3. Germline loops: CDR1 SGHNT, CDR2 YYREEE (reference sequence). CDR3 loop: CASRATSGSWETQYF. The CDR3 nucleotides read TGTGCCAGCAGAGCGACTAGCGGGAGTTGGGAGACCCAGTACTTC.

CDR3 region: CASSAPRGNQPQHF. The CDR3 DNA reads as TGTGCCAGCAGTGCCCCCAGGGGGAATCAGCCCCAGCATTTT. The chain is built from TRBV2 and TRBJ1-5; 7 nucleotides line up with TRBD1. The CDR3 sequence is 14 residues long. In germline, CDR1 is SNHLY, CDR2 FYNNEI. V gave up 4 bases and J gave up 4 bases; unmatched junction bases: 4.